Sequencing of this T cell receptor beta chain was carried out in a study of CXCR3-negative and CXCR3-positive naive CD8 T cells. In the study overall: Collectively, the libraries yielded roughly 150 million TRB reads in total, at about 1.5 +/- 0.3 million per library. Study observations and caveats: With CXCR3 expression partially decreased after cryopreservation, most assays relied on fresh PBMCs.

The CDR3 has 16 amino acids. The germline CDR1 and CDR2 sequences are SGHVS and FQNEAQ. Every CD8+ subset sample held about 300,000 flow-sorted cells, done in triplicate. The TRB cDNA libraries were prepared by 5' RACE with UMI labels. Following a re-call of the 5' RACE reads, TCRdb has one entry per CDR3 protein and lacks DNA. Its clone listing holds 40,000 to 45,000 distinct CDR3 sequences. On this clonotype itself: Its target is not known.

The chain carries TRBV7-8 and TRBJ2-3; TCRdb selects TRBD2, and the lack of DNA leaves this call unchecked. The sequencing input was memory CD8+ T cells from blood. The origin of this receptor is a human donor in good health. Some clones in this sample may be carry-over from other donors' samples. CDR3 residues: CASSLVPRGGSDTQYF. Filled out from reference TRBV7-8 and TRBJ2-3, the complete variable domain reads GAGVSQSPRYKVAKRGQDVALRCDPISGHVSLFWYQQALGQGPEFLTYFQNEAQLDKSGLPSDRFFAERPEGSVSTLKIQRTQQEDSAVYLCASSLVPRGGSDTQYFGPGTRLTVL.